The 8 T cell receptor beta chains listed next were all sequenced from one sample in a study of beta chain features in type 1 diabetes (dated by TCRdb to between 2018 and 2020). Library method: the immunoSEQ multiplex PCR assay. All of the isolated RNA was reverse transcribed with the High Capacity cDNA Reverse Transcription Kit, so expressed TCRB transcripts were sequenced. TCRdb mirrors the immuneACCESS table, restricted to in-frame sequences. Some clones are absent from its copies; in checked studies, under half trace to an unresolved V gene, and the reason for the others is unknown. The sample records around 240,000 clones, around 68% of which are singletons. Of the sample, about 0.051% falls within the top ten clones. Sequenced: naive CD4+ T cells from blood. This sample's cell subset or site label indicates: true naive CD4+ T cells. These receptors were taken from a man younger than 45 in good health.

The genes are TRBV25-1 and TRBJ1-1; 8 positions agree with TRBD1. This CDR3 has 14 amino acids. The V and J ends lost 7 bases and 4 bases, in that order; junction bases with no gene match: 8. The V gene's germline CDR1 is MGHDK and CDR2 SYGVNS. The CDR3 region has the DNA TGTGCCAGCACGGACAGGGTCTCGGGCACTGAAGCTTTCTTT. It codes for CASTDRVSGTEAFF.

Only a few counts were recorded for this clone. The V and J genes are TRBV9 and TRBJ1-6; unclear D gene. The CDR3 length is 13 residues. Germline-derived CDR1 and CDR2 are SGDLS and YYNGEE. V was pared by 0 bases and J by 6 bases, with 4 bases between. As DNA, the CDR3 is TGTGCCAGCAGCGTAGAGGGTAATTCACCCCTCCACTTT. Protein product: CASSVEGNSPLHF.

Note on this clone: Other DNA sequences within the sample encode an identical CDR3. DNA for the CDR3: TGTGCCAGCAGCCCATACAATGAGCAGTTCTTC. Translating gives CASSPYNEQFF. The chain recombines TRBV7-2 with TRBJ2-1, with D uncertain. This CDR3 region has 11 residues. CDR1 is SGHTA and CDR2 is FQGNSA in the germline V gene. The germline V and J ends were trimmed by 5 bases and 4 bases, with 3 bases remaining between them.

V usage is TRBV28 and J usage is TRBJ2-5; D perhaps matches TRBD1 (6 bases). V shed 5 bases and J shed 5 bases, with 12 bases lying between them. This CDR3 is 13 amino acids long. CDR1 MDHEN and CDR2 SYDVKM come from the germline V gene. In DNA, the CDR3 is TGTGCCAGCAGTGTCGACAGGCGGGAGACCCAGTACTTC. Amino acids: CASSVDRRETQYF.

This clone showed up just once. The chain links TRBV9 to TRBJ2-3; 8 bases map to TRBD1. CDR3 length equals 12 residues. The J segment lost 4 bases and the V segment lost 7 bases, leaving 2 bases of the junction unmatched. Germline V gene sequence: CDR1 SGDLS, CDR2 YYNGEE. CDR3 nucleotides: TGTGCCAGCGGACAGGGTGCAGATACGCAGTATTTT. This translates into CASGQGADTQYF.

The J gene is TRBJ2-7, the V gene TRBV29-1; D gene unclear. Germline-derived CDR1 and CDR2 are SQVTM and ANQGSEA. Trimming left V 4 bases short and J 6 bases short, with 16 bases between. There are 13 residues in the CDR3. The CDR3 DNA reads as TGCAGCGTTGCCCAACAGTTAGAACGCGAGCAGTACTTC. Its protein is CSVAQQLEREQYF.

The chain carries TRBV9 and TRBJ2-7, with 14 bases aligning to TRBD2. V lost 3 bases and J lost 6; bases outside the gene matches: 2. The CDR3 runs 14 residues. Germline values: CDR1 SGDLS, CDR2 YYNGEE. CDR3 sequence (DNA): TGTGCCAGCAGCGAGGGACTAGCGGGAGTCGAGCAGTACTTC. Its protein is CASSEGLAGVEQYF.

This clone was seen more than once but under ten times. V and J are TRBV5-4 and TRBJ2-5; D ambiguous. Germline loops: CDR1 SGHNT, CDR2 YYREEE (reference sequence). Trimming pared 3 bases from V and 3 bases from J, leaving 3 bases between. The CDR3 spans 11 residues. The CDR3 DNA sequence: TGTGCCAGCAGCTGGAAAGAGACCCAGTACTTC. Translated, it gives CASSWKETQYF.